This T cell receptor beta chain was sequenced for a study of T cells in Graves' hyperthyroidism and ophthalmopathy (dated by TCRdb to about 2019). With respect to the entire study: Peripheral blood was sampled at the time of initial diagnosis, prior to any treatment. According to the paper, TCR Vbeta CDR3 sequencing was carried out on some 140 peripheral blood samples, which came from some 41 ophthalmopathy, around 74 hyperthyroidism and roughly 17 progressor patients. Prospective prediction of ophthalmopathy was tested in an independent validation cohort of under 20 hyperthyroidism patients and 15 to 17 patients who later progressed to ophthalmopathy. Once sampling was done, hyperthyroidism patients were given methimazole at a starting dose of 30 mg daily, whereas ophthalmopathy patients were given high-dose intravenous methylprednisolone. TCR V-J signatures able to tell the groups apart were searched for in a discovery cohort of 100 or so patients, of whom approximately 40 had Graves' ophthalmopathy and around 58 had stable Graves' hyperthyroidism. The study also compared thyroid tissue and blood T-cell repertoires from several Graves' hyperthyroidism patients. The 100 discovery patients were divided at random into training and test sets in a 7:3 ratio. Overall study results and their limits: Sample size was not statistically predetermined, and investigators were not blinded to group allocation. Most expanded thyroid clonotypes (frequency above 0.001) were also found in blood, which suggests that blood repertoires may mirror thyroid immune responses. A 13 V-J signature model separated ophthalmopathy from stable hyperthyroidism, with over 85% sensitivity and 81% to 82% specificity in cross-validation and 80%/75% in testing. In validation, progression to ophthalmopathy was predicted by the model with about 70% sensitivity and roughly 76% specificity, a median of about 6 months before onset.

This clonotype has just a few counts. Its antigen specificity is not known. No clone much larger than this one lies a single base away; base qualities are absent. Amplification of TCR beta CDR3 regions was carried out from RNA transcripts. A first-round RT-PCR of the TCR CDR3 used the HTBI primer set with the Qiagen OneStep RT-PCR kit. The libraries were constructed in a second round of multiplex PCR and then size-selected and purified. The libraries were sequenced on an Illumina HiSeq2000 using paired-end 100 bp reads. Per the authors' processing: SOAPnuke was used to process the raw data, with reads discarded if the reads contained adapters or uncalled bases, had a mean Phred below 15, or lacked an exact constant-primer or identifier match. COPE v1.2.5 was used to merge the high-quality paired reads, and each unique nucleotide sequence was defined as a clonotype. MiTCR v1.1 was used to align clonotypes to the IMGT TRBV, TRBD and TRBJ reference segments. Only V-J combinations with frequency above 0.0001, covering 98% to 99.2% of repertoires, were analysed. A TCS score was defined as the ratio of F50 (clonal expansion) to E x V (chaos), with BLOSUM62-based TCRdist applied between CDR3 peptides within each V-J. Welch's t-statistics and random forest reduced around 510 V-J features to around 14, which were used in a naive Bayes classifier (R e1071). TCRdb's own reprocessing of the public reads used fastp at Q25 and MiXCR and kept productive beta chains. Rows merge per CDR3 protein into single entries with the most common DNA and genes. None of the V and J calls come from the authors' own analysis; TCRdb made them. The sample records over 250,000 distinct CDR3 sequences, less than 30% of which are singletons. The ten biggest clones cover about 25% of the sample.

Hyperthyroidism patients were newly diagnosed, had a disease duration of under 2 months, and were aged 18 to 65 years. Patients with uncontrolled infections, other autoimmune diseases, pregnancy or lactation were excluded. Diagnoses were based on clinical symptoms, serum thyroxine and TRAb, thyroid ultrasound and orbital computed tomography. Blood from progressor patients was drawn when they were first diagnosed with hyperthyroidism, before any ophthalmopathy symptoms appeared. Ficoll-Paque density gradient centrifugation was used to isolate PBMCs from approximately 10 ml of fresh peripheral blood. Progressor patients were first diagnosed with Graves' hyperthyroidism and then developed ophthalmopathy during follow-up. Total RNA was extracted using Trizol reagent, and RNA quality was assessed on an Agilent 2100 Bioanalyzer. Sequencing input: blood. This clonotype originated in a man aged 35-49 years with Graves' hyperthyroidism that later progressed to Graves' ophthalmopathy.

The DNA sequence follows: TGTGCCATCAGTGGCAGGGACGGTGGCTACACCTTC. It translates to CAISGRDGGYTF. The receptor chain draws on TRBV10-3 and TRBJ1-2, and possibly TRBD1, on 5 matching bases. The CDR3 covers 12 residues, taking in both the cysteine and the phenylalanine. The retained sequence is limited to the CDR3, 36 bases, with the frame set at the first base. In the germline V gene, CDR1 corresponds to ENHRY and CDR2 to SYGVKD. The V end loses 4 bases and the J end loses 7 bases, and a stretch of 10 bases separates them.